The present TCR beta chain was sequenced within a study of early T cells in non-severe SARS-CoV-2 infection. This clonotype was recorded a few times. The antigen is undetermined. Trimming shortened V by 1 base and J by 1 base, and 4 bases separated the two germline ends. The CDR3 is 12 amino acids. Germline V gene data show CDR1 as SQVTM and CDR2 as ANQGSEA. General study points: Database matching using VDJdb favored anti-spike CD8 responses, with private and CD4 specificities left missing.

The TCR library protocol was used to attach unique molecular identifiers. These identifiers were attached to individual cDNA molecules. TCRdb passed the 5' RACE reads through MiXCR, listing each CDR3 protein once. The sample lists tens of thousands of distinct CDR3 sequences; roughly a sixth were seen once. This chain uses TRBV29-1 with TRBJ1-1; D call uncertain. The sequencing input was whole blood. This TCR was sampled from an adult who was a healthcare worker with PCR-confirmed SARS-CoV-2 infection or an uninfected control (not recorded which). The CDR3 region has the DNA TGCAGCGTTGAAGGACAGAACACTGAAGCTTTCTTT. Its protein product is CSVEGQNTEAFF.